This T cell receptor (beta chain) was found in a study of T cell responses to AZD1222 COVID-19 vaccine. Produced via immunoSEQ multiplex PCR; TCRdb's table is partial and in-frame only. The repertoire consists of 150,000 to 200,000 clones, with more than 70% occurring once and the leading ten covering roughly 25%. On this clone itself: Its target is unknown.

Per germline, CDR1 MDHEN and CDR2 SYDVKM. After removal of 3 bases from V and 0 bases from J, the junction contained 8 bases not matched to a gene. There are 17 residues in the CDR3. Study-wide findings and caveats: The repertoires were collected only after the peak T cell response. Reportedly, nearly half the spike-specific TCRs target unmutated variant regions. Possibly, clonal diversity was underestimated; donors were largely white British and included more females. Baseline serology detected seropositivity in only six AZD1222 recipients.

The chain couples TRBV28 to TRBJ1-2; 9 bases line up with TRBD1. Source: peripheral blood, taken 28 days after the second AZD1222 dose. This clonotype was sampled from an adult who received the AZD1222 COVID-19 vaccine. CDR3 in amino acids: CASSFAGQGTSNYGYTF. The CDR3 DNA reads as TGTGCCAGCAGTTTCGCGGGACAGGGCACTTCTAACTATGGCTACACCTTC.